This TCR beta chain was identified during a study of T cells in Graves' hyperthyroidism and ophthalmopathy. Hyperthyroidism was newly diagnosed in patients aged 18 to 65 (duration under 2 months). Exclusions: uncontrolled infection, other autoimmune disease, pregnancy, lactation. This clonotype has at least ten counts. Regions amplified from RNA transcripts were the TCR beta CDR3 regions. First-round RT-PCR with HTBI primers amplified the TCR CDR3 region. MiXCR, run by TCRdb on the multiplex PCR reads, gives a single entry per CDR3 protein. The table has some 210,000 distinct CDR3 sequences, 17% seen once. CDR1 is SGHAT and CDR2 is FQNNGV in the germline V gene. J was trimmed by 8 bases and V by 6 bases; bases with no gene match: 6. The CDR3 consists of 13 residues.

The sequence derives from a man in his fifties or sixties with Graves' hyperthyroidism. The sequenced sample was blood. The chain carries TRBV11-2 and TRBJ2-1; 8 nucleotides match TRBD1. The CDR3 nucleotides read TGTGCCAGCAGGGCAGGGGGCGCGGATGAGCAGTTCTTC. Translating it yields CASRAGGADEQFF.